This TCR beta chain stems from a study of naive and memory T cell subsets. CDR3 length: 15 residues. The V and J ends lost 6 bases and 4 bases, in that order; junction bases with no gene match: 7. Four PCR rounds used nested alpha and beta constant region primers plus the SP2 primer. Each CDR3 protein gets one entry after TCRdb re-called the UMI-ligation and nested PCR reads with MiXCR. The sample includes 25,000 to 30,000 distinct CDR3 sequences, around 5% seen only once; the top ten take under 8%. The table lists this clonotype with a count of one. TCR cDNA received a 3' ligated oligonucleotide that carried a UMI.

The sequencing sample was made of blood. V gene TRBV12-3 or TRBV12-4 combines with J gene TRBJ2-1, with 9 bases fitting TRBD1. The receptor was isolated from an adult in good health. CDR3 in amino acids: CASRPKTGGYNEQFF. The CDR3 bases are TGTGCCAGCAGACCGAAGACAGGGGGTTACAATGAGCAGTTCTTC.